Listed below are T cell receptor beta chains from one sample, sequenced in a study of T cell clones after liver transplantation. Profiling relied on immunoSEQ multiplex PCR, and the TCRdb table lists in-frame clones only, not all of them. Of more than 65,000 clones listed, about 88% are singletons. Sequenced here: CD4+ T cells from blood, sampled before liver transplant. All receptors come from a human donor who received a liver transplant. Each CDR3 is given with its conserved first and last residue. The D gene is left open where the match is weak. Clone size is stated in some rows and not others, as once, few, many or a class when expanded.

d_call: -; j_call: TRBJ2-7; v_call: TRBV9; clone_size: -; cdr3_aa: CASGPGPRHEQYF; cdr3_nt: TGTGCCAGCGGACCGGGCCCCCGCCACGAGCAGTACTTC
d_call: -; j_call: TRBJ1-2; v_call: TRBV10-3; clone_size: -; cdr3_aa: CAISESGRESGGYTF; cdr3_nt: TGTGCCATCAGTGAGTCCGGTCGAGAGTCCGGTGGCTACACCTTC
d_call: -; j_call: TRBJ2-3; v_call: TRBV11-2; clone_size: -; cdr3_aa: CASSLEHRGTDTQYF; cdr3_nt: TGTGCCAGCAGCTTAGAACACCGAGGCACAGATACGCAGTATTTT
d_call: TRBD1; j_call: TRBJ1-4; v_call: TRBV19; clone_size: -; cdr3_aa: CASSGPRGGNEKLFF; cdr3_nt: TGTGCCAGTAGTGGCCCCAGGGGGGGTAATGAAAAACTGTTTTTT
d_call: TRBD1; j_call: TRBJ2-5; v_call: TRBV6-1; clone_size: -; cdr3_aa: CASGRGLQETQYF; cdr3_nt: TGTGCCAGCGGAAGGGGGCTTCAAGAGACCCAGTACTTC
d_call: -; j_call: TRBJ1-2; v_call: TRBV19; clone_size: -; cdr3_aa: CASNAQGIIGGYTF; cdr3_nt: TGTGCGAGTAACGCGCAGGGTATTATCGGTGGCTACACCTTC
d_call: -; j_call: TRBJ1-2; v_call: TRBV21-1; clone_size: -; cdr3_aa: CASSKARHHLVGYTF; cdr3_nt: TGTGCCAGCAGCAAAGCCAGACACCACTTAGTCGGCTACACCTTC
d_call: -; j_call: TRBJ2-2; v_call: TRBV19; clone_size: -; cdr3_aa: CASSRVNTGELFF; cdr3_nt: TGTGCCAGTAGTAGGGTGAACACCGGGGAGCTGTTTTTT
d_call: TRBD2; j_call: TRBJ2-3; v_call: TRBV4-3; clone_size: -; cdr3_aa: CASSQDPTTSGSTDTQYF; cdr3_nt: TGCGCCAGCAGCCAAGATCCTACGACTAGCGGGAGTACAGATACGCAGTATTTT
d_call: TRBD2; j_call: TRBJ2-1; v_call: TRBV11-3; clone_size: few; cdr3_aa: CASSLGRETLDEQFF; cdr3_nt: TGTGCCAGCAGCTTAGGGCGGGAGACGCTCGATGAGCAGTTCTTC
d_call: TRBD2; j_call: TRBJ2-3; v_call: TRBV28; clone_size: -; cdr3_aa: CASSFWGGTDTQYF; cdr3_nt: TGTGCCAGCAGTTTCTGGGGAGGGACCGATACGCAGTATTTT
d_call: -; j_call: TRBJ1-3; v_call: TRBV7-9; clone_size: -; cdr3_aa: CASVQRQDPGNTIYF; cdr3_nt: TGTGCCAGCGTGCAAAGACAGGACCCCGGAAACACCATATATTTT
d_call: TRBD1; j_call: TRBJ1-1; v_call: TRBV19; clone_size: -; cdr3_aa: CASSTSTGRTEAFF; cdr3_nt: TGTGCCAGTAGTACCTCGACAGGGAGGACTGAAGCTTTCTTT
d_call: TRBD1; j_call: TRBJ2-7; v_call: TRBV6-6; clone_size: -; cdr3_aa: CASSSGQGAVSYEQYF; cdr3_nt: TGTGCCAGCAGCTCAGGACAGGGGGCAGTTTCCTACGAGCAGTACTTC
d_call: -; j_call: TRBJ1-3; v_call: TRBV5-1; clone_size: -; cdr3_aa: CASSLDSGNTIYF; cdr3_nt: TGCGCCAGCAGCTTGGACTCTGGAAACACCATATATTTT
d_call: TRBD2; j_call: TRBJ2-4; v_call: TRBV18; clone_size: -; cdr3_aa: CASSPGREGRNIQYF; cdr3_nt: TGTGCCAGCTCACCAGGCCGGGAGGGCCGGAACATTCAGTACTTC
d_call: -; j_call: TRBJ2-3; v_call: TRBV29-1; clone_size: -; cdr3_aa: CSVELDGSWTQYF; cdr3_nt: TGCAGCGTTGAATTGGACGGGAGTTGGACGCAGTATTTT
d_call: TRBD2; j_call: TRBJ2-4; v_call: TRBV2; clone_size: -; cdr3_aa: CASSEGGNIQYF; cdr3_nt: TGTGCCAGCAGTGAGGGAGGGAACATTCAGTACTTC
d_call: -; j_call: TRBJ1-2; v_call: TRBV7-9; clone_size: -; cdr3_aa: CASSSSGIGGYTF; cdr3_nt: TGTGCCAGCAGCTCATCGGGGATCGGTGGCTACACCTTC
d_call: TRBD2; j_call: TRBJ2-4; v_call: TRBV10-3; clone_size: -; cdr3_aa: CAISAGTSGNIQYF; cdr3_nt: TGTGCCATCAGTGCCGGGACTAGCGGGAACATTCAGTACTTC
d_call: -; j_call: TRBJ2-5; v_call: TRBV28; clone_size: -; cdr3_aa: CASSLSSQETQYF; cdr3_nt: TGTGCCAGCAGTTTATCCAGTCAAGAGACCCAGTACTTC
d_call: TRBD2; j_call: TRBJ2-7; v_call: TRBV29-1; clone_size: -; cdr3_aa: CSVKGPLAGVGEQYF; cdr3_nt: TGCAGCGTTAAAGGTCCCCTAGCGGGAGTTGGTGAGCAGTACTTC
d_call: -; j_call: TRBJ1-1; v_call: TRBV6-6; clone_size: -; cdr3_aa: CASSYSRGGEAFF; cdr3_nt: TGTGCCAGCAGTTACTCGAGGGGGGGTGAAGCTTTCTTT
d_call: TRBD2; j_call: TRBJ2-7; v_call: TRBV6-5; clone_size: -; cdr3_aa: CASSYGLAGYAEQYF; cdr3_nt: TGTGCCAGCAGTTACGGACTAGCGGGTTATGCCGAGCAGTACTTC
d_call: -; j_call: TRBJ2-1; v_call: TRBV7-8; clone_size: -; cdr3_aa: CASSLDNNEQFF; cdr3_nt: TGTGCCAGCAGCTTAGACAACAATGAGCAGTTCTTC
d_call: -; j_call: TRBJ2-6; v_call: TRBV5-5; clone_size: -; cdr3_aa: CASSPPQASGANVLTF; cdr3_nt: TGTGCCAGCAGCCCGCCCCAAGCCTCTGGGGCCAACGTCCTGACTTTC
d_call: -; j_call: TRBJ2-7; v_call: TRBV18; clone_size: -; cdr3_aa: CASSVTPGQQTSYEQYF; cdr3_nt: TGTGCCAGCTCGGTAACCCCGGGACAACAGACCTCCTACGAGCAGTACTTC
d_call: -; j_call: TRBJ2-3; v_call: TRBV19; clone_size: -; cdr3_aa: CASSIGGGPDTQYF; cdr3_nt: TGTGCCAGTAGTATAGGGGGTGGCCCAGATACGCAGTATTTT
d_call: -; j_call: TRBJ1-5; v_call: TRBV7-8; clone_size: few; cdr3_aa: CASSRSNQPQHF; cdr3_nt: TGTGCCAGCAGCCGAAGCAATCAGCCCCAGCATTTT
d_call: -; j_call: TRBJ1-3; v_call: TRBV28; clone_size: -; cdr3_aa: CASSSGFGGNTIYF; cdr3_nt: TGTGCCAGCAGTTCAGGGTTTGGTGGAAACACCATATATTTT
d_call: -; j_call: TRBJ1-4; v_call: TRBV28; clone_size: -; cdr3_aa: CASSSPAGRGEKLFF; cdr3_nt: TGTGCCAGCAGCTCCCCTGCAGGGCGGGGGGAAAAACTGTTTTTT
d_call: -; j_call: TRBJ1-1; v_call: TRBV5-1; clone_size: -; cdr3_aa: CASRREGRTEAFF; cdr3_nt: TGCGCCAGCAGACGGGAGGGAAGAACTGAAGCTTTCTTT